The 3 T cell receptor beta chains below were found in one sample sequenced in a study of blood T cell repertoires in COVID-19. The assay was immunoSEQ multiplex PCR, and TCRdb's table has in-frame clones only and misses some. The table records approximately 470,000 clones, roughly 87% of them present only once. The sequenced sample was PBMCs or T cells enriched from blood (not recorded which). The source of these receptors is a woman under 30 who had recovered from COVID-19.

This chain uses TRBV11-2 with TRBJ1-1; 9 bases align to TRBD1. V shed 5 bases, J shed 4 bases, and the junction held 5 bases outside the gene matches. This CDR3 is built from 14 residues. From germline, CDR1 is SGHAT and CDR2 FQNNGV. Here the CDR3 reads CASSPRQGGTEAFF. The CDR3 coding sequence is TGTGCCAGCAGCCCACGACAGGGGGGCACTGAAGCTTTCTTT.

The chain is built from TRBV9 and TRBJ2-5, with TRBD2 matching over 8 bases. The CDR3 contains 14 residues. J gave up 7 bases and V 4 bases, and 9 bases lay outside the gene matches. Looked up from germline, CDR1 is SGDLS and CDR2 is YYNGEE. The CDR3 here is CASSPRGGVGTQYF. The CDR3 nucleotides are TGTGCCAGCAGCCCTCGGGGGGGGGTCGGGACCCAGTACTTC.

V usage is TRBV6-1 and J usage is TRBJ1-2; D uncertain. V lost 2 bases and J lost 8, with 18 bases in between. Germline V gene lookup returns CDR1 MNHNS and CDR2 SASEGT. This CDR3 is built from 15 residues. CDR3 loop: CASSENLASVGGYTF. CDR3 nucleotides: TGTGCCAGCAGTGAAAACCTAGCGAGTGTCGGAGGCTACACCTTC.